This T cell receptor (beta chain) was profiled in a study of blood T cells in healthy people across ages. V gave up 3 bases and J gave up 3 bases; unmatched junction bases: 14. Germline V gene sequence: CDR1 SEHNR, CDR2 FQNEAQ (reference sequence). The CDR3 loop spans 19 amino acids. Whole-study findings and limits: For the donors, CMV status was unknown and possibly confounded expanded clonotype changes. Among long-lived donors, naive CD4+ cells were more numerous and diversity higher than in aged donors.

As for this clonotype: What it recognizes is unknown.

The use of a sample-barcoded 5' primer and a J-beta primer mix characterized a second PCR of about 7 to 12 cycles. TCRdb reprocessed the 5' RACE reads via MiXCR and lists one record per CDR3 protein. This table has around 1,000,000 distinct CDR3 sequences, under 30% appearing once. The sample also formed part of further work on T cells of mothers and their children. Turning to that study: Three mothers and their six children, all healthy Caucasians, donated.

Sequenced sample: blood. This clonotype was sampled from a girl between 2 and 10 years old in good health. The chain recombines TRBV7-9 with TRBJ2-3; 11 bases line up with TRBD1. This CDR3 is CASSLIEDRGPSRTDTQYF. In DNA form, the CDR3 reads TGTGCCAGCAGCTTGATTGAGGACAGGGGGCCATCACGGACAGATACGCAGTATTTT.